This is a list of T cell receptor beta chains from one sample in a study of preoperative IRX-2 immunotherapy in early breast cancer. Sequenced by immunoSEQ multiplex PCR; TCRdb stores in-frame clones only, minus some. This sample has around 60,000 clones; 94% occur once, and the top ten carry about 1.8%. Sampling was done from a patient treated with IRX-2 immunotherapy. All receptors come from a human donor with breast cancer. Both conserved end residues are part of each CDR3. D genes are given only for firm matches. Clone size is stated in some rows and not others, as once, few, many or a class when expanded.

>-|TRBJ1-1|-|TRBV9
CASSPHTSEAFF
TGTGCCAGCAGCCCTCACACCTCTGAAGCTTTCTTT
>-|TRBJ2-3|-|TRBV5-4
CASSLPTSTDTQYF
TGTGCCAGCAGCCTCCCGACTAGCACAGATACGCAGTATTTT
>-|TRBJ2-7|-|TRBV30
CAWSRGNVPYEQYF
TGTGCCTGGAGTAGAGGGAATGTCCCCTACGAGCAGTACTTC
>-|TRBJ2-7|-|TRBV9
CASSVASGEQYF
TGTGCCAGCAGCGTAGCTAGTGGCGAGCAGTACTTC
>-|TRBJ2-1|-|TRBV28
CASSSLWQFF
TGTGCCAGCAGCTCCCTCTGGCAGTTCTTC
>-|TRBJ2-2|-|TRBV27
CASSSHKGGGTAGELFF
TGTGCCAGCAGTTCCCACAAGGGAGGGGGCACGGCCGGGGAGCTGTTTTTT
>TRBD1|TRBJ2-2|-|TRBV11-3
CASSSDRVNGELFF
TGTGCCAGCAGTTCGGACAGGGTAAACGGGGAGCTGTTTTTT
>-|TRBJ1-5|-|TRBV19
CASSTPLRQSNQPQHF
TGTGCCAGTAGTACCCCCCTGCGGCAGAGCAATCAGCCCCAGCATTTT
>-|TRBJ1-4|-|TRBV28
CASSFFSRNEKLFF
TGTGCCAGCAGTTTCTTCAGCAGAAATGAAAAACTGTTTTTT
>TRBD1|TRBJ2-5|-|TRBV18
CASSPWTGGVETQYF
TGTGCCAGCTCACCTTGGACAGGGGGCGTGGAGACCCAGTACTTC
>TRBD1|TRBJ2-7|-|TRBV10-3
CATQGAPLSYEQYF
TGTGCCACCCAGGGGGCGCCTTTAAGCTACGAGCAGTACTTC
>TRBD2|TRBJ2-5|-|TRBV14
CASSQVAGGKETQYF
TGTGCCAGCAGCCAAGTAGCGGGGGGGAAAGAGACCCAGTACTTC
>-|TRBJ2-7|once|TRBV7-2
CASSPEAVGEQYF
TGTGCCAGCAGCCCCGAGGCCGTCGGCGAGCAGTACTTC
>-|TRBJ2-7|-|TRBV6-1
CATNPRLTYEQYF
TGTGCCACCAATCCGCGGTTAACCTACGAGCAGTACTTC
>-|TRBJ1-1|-|TRBV11-3
CASSLGVGSEAFF
TGTGCCAGCAGCTTGGGGGTCGGCTCTGAAGCTTTCTTT
>-|TRBJ2-3|-|TRBV5-4
CASSLAWSVSTDTQYF
TGTGCCAGCAGCTTGGCCTGGAGCGTGAGCACAGATACGCAGTATTTT
>-|TRBJ2-1|once|TRBV7-9
CASSVQTSRRGSYNEQFF
TGTGCCAGCAGCGTCCAGACTAGTAGGAGAGGCTCCTACAATGAGCAGTTCTTC
>TRBD1|TRBJ1-2|few|TRBV14
CASSVWTGAGYTF
TGTGCCAGCAGCGTCTGGACAGGGGCCGGCTACACCTTC
>TRBD2|TRBJ2-1|-|TRBV5-6
CASSFLAGTGNEQFF
TGTGCCAGCAGCTTCCTAGCGGGGACGGGCAATGAGCAGTTCTTC
>-|TRBJ2-7|-|TRBV4-2
CASSQDGLNEQYF
TGTGCCAGCAGCCAAGATGGTCTGAACGAGCAGTACTTC
>-|TRBJ1-1|-|TRBV30
CAWRDSHNTEAFF
TGTGCCTGGAGGGACAGTCATAACACTGAAGCTTTCTTT
>-|TRBJ1-2|once|TRBV7-2
CASRLDRNYGYTF
TGTGCCAGCAGACTCGACAGAAACTATGGCTACACCTTC
>-|TRBJ1-4|-|TRBV5-4
CASSFQGSEKLFF
TGTGCCAGCAGCTTCCAGGGATCCGAAAAACTGTTTTTT
>TRBD1|TRBJ1-5|few|TRBV2
CASRMDRSQPQHF
TGTGCCAGCAGGATGGACAGGTCTCAGCCCCAGCATTTT
>-|TRBJ1-5|-|TRBV6-5
CASTQDRNQPQHF
TGTGCCAGCACCCAGGACAGAAACCAGCCCCAGCATTTT
>-|TRBJ2-1|-|TRBV7-8
CASSWSGTHNEQFF
TGTGCCAGCAGCTGGTCCGGGACCCACAATGAGCAGTTCTTC
>-|TRBJ2-5|-|TRBV5-6
CASSQGRGWETQYF
TGTGCCAGCAGCCAGGGTCGTGGTTGGGAGACCCAGTACTTC
>-|TRBJ2-3|-|TRBV6-1
CASRTRDTQYF
TGTGCCAGCAGAACAAGAGATACGCAGTATTTT
>-|TRBJ2-3|-|TRBV18
CASSANRDLTDTQYF
TGTGCCAGCTCTGCAAACCGGGACCTCACAGATACGCAGTATTTT
>-|TRBJ1-1|-|TRBV5-1
CASSLYRNTEAFF
TGCGCCAGCAGCTTGTATAGGAACACTGAAGCTTTCTTT
>-|TRBJ1-1|-|TRBV2
CASSGLRDGEAFF
TGTGCCAGCAGTGGACTCCGGGACGGTGAAGCTTTCTTT
>-|TRBJ1-1|-|TRBV2
CASSSTGGGTEAFF
TGTGCCAGCAGCAGTACCGGGGGTGGCACTGAAGCTTTCTTT
>-|TRBJ2-5|-|TRBV6-5
CASTRGETQYF
TGTGCCAGCACGCGGGGAGAGACCCAGTACTTC
>-|TRBJ2-1|-|TRBV11-3
CASSLDSYNEQFF
TGTGCCAGCAGCTTGGACAGCTACAATGAGCAGTTCTTC
>-|TRBJ1-1|-|TRBV7-6
CASSPRRASEAFF
TGTGCCAGCAGCCCCAGGCGGGCGTCTGAAGCTTTCTTT
>TRBD1|TRBJ1-2|-|TRBV4-3
CASSQEIGTGYGYTF
TGCGCCAGCAGCCAAGAGATCGGGACAGGGTATGGCTACACCTTC
>TRBD1|TRBJ1-5|-|TRBV6-1
CASLDRAGGNQPQHF
TGTGCCAGCCTTGACAGGGCGGGGGGCAATCAGCCCCAGCATTTT
>TRBD2|TRBJ2-7|-|TRBV7-9
CASSSTSGRRRSEQYF
TGTGCCAGCAGCTCGACTAGCGGGAGGCGCCGGAGCGAGCAGTACTTC
>-|TRBJ1-2|-|TRBV6-1
CASSAARVYGYTF
TGTGCCAGCAGCGCGGCCAGGGTTTACGGCTACACCTTC
>-|TRBJ1-5|-|TRBV5-8
CASSQLSAQPQHF
TGTGCCAGCAGCCAGTTGTCGGCCCAGCCCCAGCATTTT
>-|TRBJ1-1|-|TRBV5-1
CASSLGYGIGNTEAFF
TGCGCCAGCAGCTTGGGGTATGGGATCGGGAACACTGAAGCTTTCTTT
>-|TRBJ2-5|once|TRBV4-2
CASSQEGLFKTQYF
TGTGCCAGCAGCCAAGAGGGGCTATTCAAGACCCAGTACTTC
>-|TRBJ1-1|-|TRBV5-4
CASSLVPLTEAFF
TGTGCCAGCAGCTTGGTTCCACTTACTGAAGCTTTCTTT
>-|TRBJ2-5|-|TRBV6-4
CASSILETQYF
-
>-|TRBJ1-1|-|TRBV6-5
CASRWGSYTEAFF
TGTGCCAGCAGGTGGGGCAGTTACACTGAAGCTTTCTTT
>-|TRBJ1-1|-|TRBV11-1
CASSLEVGRGTEAFF
TGTGCCAGCAGCTTAGAGGTAGGGCGGGGAACTGAAGCTTTCTTT
>-|TRBJ2-7|-|TRBV5-1
CASSLADTYEQYF
TGCGCCAGCAGCTTGGCGGACACATACGAGCAGTACTTC
>-|TRBJ2-3|-|TRBV4-3
CASSQDRVDLSTDTQYF
TGCGCCAGCAGCCAAGATAGGGTGGACCTTAGCACAGATACGCAGTATTTT